The 10 T cell receptor beta chains listed next were all sequenced from one sample in a study of technical replicates of blood from several donors. The method was immunoSEQ multiplex PCR; TCRdb's version includes in-frame clones alone and lacks a portion of them. The data show over 10,000 clones, roughly 93% seen once. Specimen: PBMCs. The receptors derive from a human donor in good health.

The rearrangement joins TRBV2 to TRBJ2-7; 8 bases fit TRBD1. The V gene's germline CDR1 is SNHLY and CDR2 FYNNEI. The CDR3 sequence is 14 residues long. V was clipped by 6 bases and J by 1 base; unmatched bases: 5. CDR3 loop: CASRGGQVSYEQYF. CDR3 sequence (DNA): TGTGCCAGCAGGGGGGGACAGGTGTCCTACGAGCAGTACTTC.

V usage is TRBV28 and J usage is TRBJ1-3, with 7 bases fitting TRBD1. Trimming took 5 bases from V and 0 from J; bases not matched to a gene: 4. CDR3 size: 15 residues. Germline V gives CDR1 MDHEN, CDR2 SYDVKM. This CDR3 reads CASSTQGRSGNTIYF. In DNA, the CDR3 is TGTGCCAGCAGTACACAGGGGCGCTCTGGAAACACCATATATTTT.

The chain uses TRBV28 and TRBJ1-2; D unresolved. CDR1 and CDR2 from the germline V gene are MDHEN and SYDVKM. V lost 10 bases, J lost 4 bases, and 10 bases lay in between. The CDR3 covers 11 residues. The CDR3 reads CATDGLYGYTF. For the CDR3, the DNA is TGTGCCACCGACGGACTCTATGGCTACACCTTC.

A few counts support this clone. V usage is TRBV6-5 and J usage is TRBJ1-5; no clear D gene. Germline assignment: CDR1 MNHEY and CDR2 SVGAGI. This CDR3 is 15 amino acids long. Deletions cut 9 bases from V and 3 bases from J, with 18 bases between. CDR3: CASRLQAMANQPQHF. The CDR3 coding sequence is TGTGCCAGTAGGCTCCAGGCGATGGCCAATCAGCCCCAGCATTTT.

The chain employs TRBV5-1 and TRBJ2-7; TRBD1 matches 9 bases. V dropped 0 bases and J dropped 7; count of bases not matched to a gene: 5. The CDR3 contains 14 residues. Germline CDR1 and CDR2: SGHRS and YFSETQ. CDR3 DNA sequence: TGCGCCAGCAGCTTGGGGGACAGGGACTTGGAGCAGTACTTC. Protein: CASSLGDRDLEQYF.

The CDR3 loop reads CASSPPEGYYEQYF. The CDR3 DNA sequence: TGTGCCAGCAGCCCTCCAGAGGGCTACTACGAGCAGTACTTC. This chain joins TRBV28 and TRBJ2-7, with TRBD2 as a possible D gene (5 bases). Per the germline V gene, CDR1 is MDHEN and CDR2 is SYDVKM. CDR3 length: 14 residues. The ends were cut back, 6 bases at V and 3 bases at J, with 15 bases in the middle.

The table lists this clone with a few counts. V usage is TRBV7-9 and J usage is TRBJ1-4, with TRBD1 matching 8 bases. This CDR3 is 13 amino acids long. CDR1 is SEHNR, CDR2 FQNEAQ, per germline (reference sequence). J was trimmed by 7 bases and V by 4 bases; bases with no gene match: 2. This CDR3 reads CASSSTGVEKLFF. In DNA form, the CDR3 reads TGTGCCAGCAGCTCGACAGGGGTTGAAAAACTGTTTTTT.

The V and J genes are TRBV19 and TRBJ2-7, with 7 positions matching TRBD1. The CDR3 extends over 15 amino acids. V shed 6 bases, J shed 0 bases, and the junction held 8 bases outside the gene matches. In germline, CDR1 is LNHDA, CDR2 SQIVND (reference sequence). CDR3 nucleotides: TGTGCCAGTAGGAAACAGGGGTTGAGCTCCTACGAGCAGTACTTC. This translates into CASRKQGLSSYEQYF.

The chain uses TRBV6-1 and TRBJ1-1; the D gene is possibly TRBD1 (6 bases). Trimming pared 4 bases from V and 0 bases from J, leaving 12 bases between. The CDR3 spans 15 residues. Germline V gives CDR1 MNHNS, CDR2 SASEGT. The chain's CDR3 is CASSVTGTLNTEAFF. The CDR3 DNA sequence: TGTGCCAGCAGTGTAACCGGGACATTGAACACTGAAGCTTTCTTT.

The V gene is TRBV2, the J gene TRBJ1-2; unclear D gene. V was cut by 1 base and J by 4 bases, with 10 bases left in between. The length of the CDR3 is 14 residues. Germline V CDR1 and CDR2: SNHLY, FYNNEI. This CDR3 is CASSEGQDTYGYTF. CDR3 DNA: TGTGCCAGCAGTGAAGGGCAGGATACCTATGGCTACACCTTC.